This T cell receptor (beta chain) appears in the sequencing data of a study of early T cells in non-severe SARS-CoV-2 infection. Overall study context: From unsorted whole blood, bulk RNA was sequenced, and the chains remained unpaired. Study conclusions and caveats: Reliance on VDJdb matching favored anti-spike CD8 responses; private and CD4 specificities were missed.

This clonotype showed up just a few times. The antigen remains undetermined. The protocol attached unique molecular identifiers to individual cDNA molecules. TCRdb redid the calling of the 5' RACE reads with MiXCR, one entry per CDR3 protein. In the table there are around 58,000 distinct CDR3 sequences, 15% of which are singletons. Germline CDR1 and CDR2: ENHRY and SYGVKD. Trimming took 4 bases from V and 7 from J, leaving 16 bases between them. CDR3 length: 14 amino acids. Sequenced here: whole blood, sampled at baseline. This chain joins TRBV10-3 and TRBJ1-2, with unresolved D. The clonotype was recovered from an adult who was a healthcare worker with PCR-confirmed SARS-CoV-2 infection or an uninfected control (not recorded which). The CDR3 DNA follows: TGTGCCATCAGTGGACCGCCTCAGGAATCTGGCTACACCTTC. Amino acid sequence: CAISGPPQESGYTF.